This section outlines one T cell receptor (beta chain) sequence together with its context. The target antigen is unknown. The data stem from a study of shared clonotypes between healthy human individuals. Here immunoSEQ multiplex PCR was the method, and the copy in TCRdb shows in-frame clones only, minus some. The sample shows approximately 810,000 clones, 80% to 95% of them seen only once. Findings and limits, study-wide: Estimated richness was generally greater in naive than memory subsets.

Germline trimming cut 6 bases from V and 5 bases from J; bases unmatched to any gene: 12. The CDR3 contains 15 residues. Germline loops: CDR1 MNHEY, CDR2 SMNVEV (reference sequence). In the naive CD8 group, cells lacked CD45RO and were positively selected for CCR7, so terminally differentiated effector memory CD45RA+ cells were left out. Donors comprised only Caucasian adults living in Nashville, Tennessee. The material sequenced was naive CD8+ T cells sorted from blood. The sequence came from a young man in good health. The chain joins TRBV27 to TRBJ1-2; 7 nucleotides line up with TRBD1. The CDR3 sequence is CASREGQQTLYGYTF. CDR3 nucleotide sequence: TGTGCCAGCAGGGAGGGACAGCAAACCTTATATGGCTACACCTTC.